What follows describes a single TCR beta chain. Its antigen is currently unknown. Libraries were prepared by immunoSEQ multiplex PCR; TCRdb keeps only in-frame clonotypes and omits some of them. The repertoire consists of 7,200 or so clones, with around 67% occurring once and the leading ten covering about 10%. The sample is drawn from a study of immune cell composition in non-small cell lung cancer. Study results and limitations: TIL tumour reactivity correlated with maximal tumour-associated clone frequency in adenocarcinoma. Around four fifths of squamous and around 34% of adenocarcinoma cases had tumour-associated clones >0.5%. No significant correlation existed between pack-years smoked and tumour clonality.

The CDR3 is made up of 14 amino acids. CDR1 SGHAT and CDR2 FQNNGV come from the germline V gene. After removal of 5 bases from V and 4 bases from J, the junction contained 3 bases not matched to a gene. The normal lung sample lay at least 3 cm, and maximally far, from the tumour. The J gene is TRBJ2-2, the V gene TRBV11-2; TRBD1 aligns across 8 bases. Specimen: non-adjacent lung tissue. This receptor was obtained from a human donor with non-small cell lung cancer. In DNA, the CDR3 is TGTGCCAGCAGCCAGGGGGCCCGCACCGGGGAGCTGTTTTTT. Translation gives CASSQGARTGELFF.